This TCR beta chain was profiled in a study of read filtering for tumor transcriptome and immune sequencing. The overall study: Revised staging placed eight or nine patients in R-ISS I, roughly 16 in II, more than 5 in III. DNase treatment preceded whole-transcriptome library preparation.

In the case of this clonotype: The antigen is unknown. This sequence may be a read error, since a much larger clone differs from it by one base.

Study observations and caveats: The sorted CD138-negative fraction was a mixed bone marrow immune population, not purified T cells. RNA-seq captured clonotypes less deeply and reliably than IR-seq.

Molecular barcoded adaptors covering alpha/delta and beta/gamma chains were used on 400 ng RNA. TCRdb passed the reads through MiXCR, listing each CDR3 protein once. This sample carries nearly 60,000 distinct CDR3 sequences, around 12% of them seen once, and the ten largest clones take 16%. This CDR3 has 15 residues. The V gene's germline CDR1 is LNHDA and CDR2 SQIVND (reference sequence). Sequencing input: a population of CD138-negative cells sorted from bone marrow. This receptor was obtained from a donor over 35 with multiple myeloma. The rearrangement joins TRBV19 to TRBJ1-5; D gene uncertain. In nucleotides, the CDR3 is TGTGCCAGTAGTATTAGTCAGAATAGCAATCAGCCCCAGCAGTTT. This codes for CASSISQNSNQPQQF.